These 17 T cell receptor beta chains originate from one sample sequenced in a study of blood T cell repertoires in COVID-19. TCRdb's table, derived via immunoSEQ multiplex PCR, lists solely in-frame clones and lacks some. The sample lists about 500,000 clones, roughly 90% seen once, with 0.7% in the top ten. Sequenced material: PBMCs or T cells enriched from blood (not recorded which). The receptors originated from a woman between 18 and 29 years old who had recovered from COVID-19.

The chain recombines TRBV4-1 with TRBJ1-6; D is unclear. The CDR3 has 16 amino acids. Trimming removed 4 bases from V and 4 bases from J, with 14 bases in between. The germline gives CDR1 MGHRA, CDR2 YSYEKL. In DNA, the CDR3 is TGCGCCAGCAGCCGGGAGGGAGGGTCATATAATTCACCCCTCCACTTT. Its translation is CASSREGGSYNSPLHF.

The chain combines TRBV7-2 with TRBJ2-3, with unresolved D. The length of the CDR3 is 16 residues. Trimming shortened V by 5 bases and J by 0 bases, and 15 bases separated the two germline ends. The germline gives CDR1 SGHTA, CDR2 FQGNSA. The DNA of the CDR3 is TGTGCCAGCAGCCGCTTGCGGATCTCTAGCACAGATACGCAGTATTTT. Amino acid sequence: CASSRLRISSTDTQYF. The full variable domain, in which reference TRBV7-2 and TRBJ2-3 provide the parts outside the CDR3, is GAGVSQSPSNKVTEKGKDVELRCDPISGHTALYWYRQSLGQGLEFLIYFQGNSAPDKSGLPSDRFSAERTGGSVSTLTIQRTQQEDSAVYLCASSRLRISSTDTQYFGPGTRLTVL.

The chain links TRBV10-3 to TRBJ1-1; no firm D call. With 4 bases removed from V and 1 base from J, the gap between germline ends came to 10 bases. Germline V gene data show CDR1 as ENHRY and CDR2 as SYGVKD. This CDR3 is 14 amino acids long. CDR3 DNA sequence: TGTGCCATCAGTGTACAGTTGGAGAACACTGAAGCTTTCTTT. Protein sequence: CAISVQLENTEAFF.

The chain employs TRBV28 and TRBJ1-4; TRBD1 agrees at 9 bases. Trimming took 6 bases from V and 7 from J; bases not matched to a gene: 9. The CDR3 consists of 15 residues. Germline V gene data show CDR1 as MDHEN and CDR2 as SYDVKM. In DNA form, the CDR3 reads TGTGCCAGCAGGTTACAGGGGGCTGGGGGTGAAAAACTGTTTTTT. Protein: CASRLQGAGGEKLFF.

The V gene is TRBV30, the J gene TRBJ2-5; TRBD2 matches 9 bases. V lost 2 bases and J lost 9; bases outside the gene matches: 7. The CDR3 runs to 13 residues. Germline loops: CDR1 GTSNPN, CDR2 SVGIG (reference sequence). Here the CDR3 reads CAWSTRRGGSQYF. The CDR3 coding sequence is TGTGCCTGGAGTACCCGGCGGGGGGGGTCCCAGTACTTC.

For this clone: Relative to the germline gene, one junction end is altered; a read error may explain this. The V gene is TRBV7-7, the J gene TRBJ1-5; TRBD1 aligns across 11 bases. The CDR3 contains 19 residues. Germline lookup yields CDR1 SSHAT and CDR2 FNYEAQ (reference sequence). In DNA, the CDR3 is TGTGCTAGCAGCCCCCTTGGGACAGGGGGGAAGTATAGCAATCAGCCCCAGCATTTT. Its translation: CASSPLGTGGKYSNQPQHF.

CDR3 nucleotides: TGCGCCACCGGACAGGGAGAGTTTTACGAGCAGTACTTC. Translated: CATGQGEFYEQYF. The chain carries TRBV10-2 and TRBJ2-7; 8 bases align to TRBD1. CDR1 is WSHSY and CDR2 is SAAADI in the germline V gene. The CDR3 sequence is 13 residues long. V shed 10 bases and J 4 bases; nucleotides not matched to a gene: 9.

The V and J genes are TRBV7-3 and TRBJ2-3, with TRBD2 matching 11 bases. V was pared by 3 bases and J by 0 bases, with 2 bases of the junction left unmatched. Germline V gene sequence: CDR1 SGHTA, CDR2 FQGTGA. This CDR3 has 16 residues. CDR3 in DNA: TGTGCCAGCAGCTTGGGACTAGCGGCTAGCACAGATACGCAGTATTTT. Translating it yields CASSLGLAASTDTQYF.

The chain couples TRBV30 to TRBJ2-2; 9 nucleotides align to TRBD1. V lost 8 bases and J lost 5; bases outside the gene matches: 6. CDR1 and CDR2 from the germline V gene are GTSNPN and SVGIG (reference sequence). This CDR3 has 13 residues. The CDR3 protein is CARGGQGTGELFF. DNA for the CDR3: TGTGCCCGAGGGGGACAGGGTACCGGGGAGCTGTTTTTT.

This chain joins TRBV7-2 and TRBJ1-2; D may be TRBD1 (5 bases). Germline V lookup: CDR1 SGHTA, CDR2 FQGNSA. Trimming stripped 4 bases from V and 4 bases from J, with 13 bases between. This CDR3 contains 14 residues. In DNA, the CDR3 is TGTGCCAGCAGCTCCGGGGGGGGAGGCTATGGCTACACCTTC. It encodes CASSSGGGGYGYTF.

The rearrangement joins TRBV4-1 to TRBJ2-7, with 16 bases identical to TRBD2. The CDR3 totals 21 residues. The germline V gene encodes CDR1 MGHRA and CDR2 YSYEKL. Trimming took 0 bases from V and 0 from J; bases not matched to a gene: 11. CDR3 bases: TGCGCCAGCAGCCAAGAAGGGCCCGGGACTAGCGGGGGGGAGAGCTCCTACGAGCAGTACTTC. It is translated as CASSQEGPGTSGGESSYEQYF.

The chain carries TRBV19 and TRBJ2-7; TRBD1 matches 8 bases. V shed 8 bases, J shed 0 bases, and the junction held 6 bases outside the gene matches. Germline V CDR1 and CDR2: LNHDA, SQIVND (reference sequence). The CDR3 is 14 amino acids. The CDR3 loop reads CASATGGHSYEQYF. The CDR3 nucleotides read TGTGCCAGTGCAACAGGGGGGCACTCCTACGAGCAGTACTTC.

The V call is TRBV4-1, the J call TRBJ1-4, with a tentative D call TRBD1 (5 bases). The CDR3 length is 15 residues. Germline CDR1 is MGHRA and CDR2 is YSYEKL. V was clipped by 1 base and J by 11 bases, with 17 bases between them. The CDR3 is CASSQGYRDSWKLFF. The CDR3 region has the DNA TGCGCCAGCAGCCAAGGGTATCGTGACAGCTGGAAACTGTTTTTT.

The chain combines TRBV14 with TRBJ1-2; D gene uncertain. CDR1 and CDR2 (germline): SGHDN, FVKESK. Trimming shortened V by 4 bases and J by 4 bases, and 13 bases separated the two germline ends. The CDR3 runs 14 residues. CDR3 loop: CASSPGSAFYGYTF. CDR3 in DNA: TGTGCCAGCAGCCCCGGGTCAGCTTTCTATGGCTACACCTTC.

V usage is TRBV30 and J usage is TRBJ1-6; TRBD1 might be the D (5 bases). Germline lookup yields CDR1 GTSNPN and CDR2 SVGIG (reference sequence). V was cut by 5 bases and J by 9 bases, with 14 bases left in between. There are 13 residues in the CDR3. CDR3 amino acids: CAWQGLGGSPLHF. The CDR3 DNA reads as TGTGCCTGGCAGGGTTTAGGTGGTTCACCCCTCCACTTT.

The gene calls are TRBV3-1 (or the pseudogene TRBV3-2) and TRBJ1-2; perhaps TRBD1 as D (6 bases). Trimming pared 4 bases from V and 2 bases from J, leaving 14 bases between. Looked up from germline, CDR1 is LGHDT and CDR2 is YNNKEL (reference sequence). The CDR3 totals 15 residues. CDR3 region: CASSPPGHLNYGYTF. For the CDR3, the DNA is TGTGCCAGCAGCCCTCCGGGACATCTGAACTATGGCTACACCTTC.

The CDR3 nucleotides are TGTGCCAGCAGTTACTCGCTGGCGGCTTCAACCTACGAGCAGTACTTC. It specifies CASSYSLAASTYEQYF. The chain links TRBV6-5 to TRBJ2-7; D not certain. This CDR3 has 16 amino acids. The V gene's germline CDR1 is MNHEY and CDR2 SVGAGI. The V end was cut by 0 bases, the J end by 2 bases, with 14 bases between.